These 27 T cell receptor beta chains originate from one sample sequenced in a study of CD8 T cells in ankylosing spondylitis. TCRdb called the 5' RACE reads again in MiXCR, with one record for every CDR3 protein. The sample comprises more than 400,000 distinct CDR3 sequences, over 4% of which are singletons, and under 4.5% rests with the top ten. Their specific antigens are unknown. Study-wide results and caveats: Several highly homologous variants made up a TCR beta motif, and this motif appeared characteristic of ankylosing spondylitis blood.

The sample taken for sequencing was blood, either unsorted or a sorted T cell fraction (not recorded which). All receptors derive from a male donor with ankylosing spondylitis.

In this sample, this clonotype turned up many times. The rearrangement links TRBV7-2 to TRBJ2-1; D unclear. The CDR3 has 15 amino acids. Germline V gene sequence: CDR1 SGHTA, CDR2 FQGNSA. Trimming pared 1 base from V and 2 bases from J, leaving 9 bases between. CDR3 sequence: CASSLVQATYNEQFF. CDR3 DNA: TGTGCCAGCAGCTTAGTGCAGGCCACCTACAATGAGCAGTTCTTC.

This clonotype has ten or more counts. The CDR3 sequence is CSPKDVGDTQYF. As DNA, the CDR3 is TGCAGCCCGAAGGACGTGGGAGATACGCAGTATTTT. V is TRBV29-1 and J is TRBJ2-3; D not resolved. Germline V gene lookup returns CDR1 SQVTM and CDR2 ANQGSEA. The V end lost 8 bases, the J end lost 5 bases, and 14 bases lay between the germline ends. The CDR3 length is 12 residues.

This clonotype was seen many times. The chain joins TRBV7-2 to TRBJ1-6; D is perhaps TRBD1 (6 bases). The CDR3 loop spans 15 amino acids. Trimming left V 5 bases short and J 3 bases short, with 11 bases between. Germline V gene sequence: CDR1 SGHTA, CDR2 FQGNSA. The CDR3 sequence is CASSTGTIYNSPLHF. In nucleotides, the CDR3 is TGTGCCAGCAGCACTGGGACAATCTATAATTCACCCCTCCACTTT.

This clonotype was detected many times. The chain employs TRBV4-3 and TRBJ1-2; D is uncertain. The CDR3 has 15 amino acids. CDR1 and CDR2 from the germline V gene are LGHNA and YSLEER. V was trimmed by 0 bases and J by 2 bases, leaving 10 bases between them. The CDR3 bases are TGCGCCAGCAGCCAAGAACCCCTGGGCAACTATGGCTACACCTTC. Its protein product is CASSQEPLGNYGYTF.

This clonotype was seen repeatedly, ten times or more. The rearrangement joins TRBV29-1 to TRBJ2-1; 9 nucleotides align to TRBD1. The V and J ends lost 4 bases and 7 bases, in that order; junction bases with no gene match: 11. The CDR3 covers 15 residues. CDR1 is SQVTM and CDR2 is ANQGSEA in the germline V gene. The CDR3 is CSVGWTGAPRNEQFF. The CDR3 DNA reads as TGCAGCGTTGGTTGGACAGGGGCACCTCGGAATGAGCAGTTCTTC.

This clonotype was recorded at least ten times. This chain uses TRBV6-2 or TRBV6-3 with TRBJ2-1, with D possibly matching TRBD2 (5 bases). The V gene's germline CDR1 is MNHEY and CDR2 SVGEGT. The V end was cut by 6 bases, the J end by 2 bases, with 17 bases between. The CDR3 consists of 16 residues. CDR3 sequence (DNA): TGTGCCAGCAGAAAAAACAGAGGAGGTGCCTACAATGAGCAGTTCTTC. It codes for CASRKNRGGAYNEQFF.

V gene TRBV5-1 combines with J gene TRBJ2-6; tentative D call: TRBD2 (7 bases). CDR3 length: 17 amino acids. V was shortened by 3 bases and J by 3 bases, with 16 bases between the two germline ends. Germline lookup yields CDR1 SGHRS and CDR2 YFSETQ. The CDR3 here is CASSSNSGGFGANVLTF. The CDR3 DNA follows: TGCGCCAGCAGCTCCAATTCGGGGGGCTTTGGGGCCAACGTCCTGACTTTC.

This clonotype was seen a few times. The genes are TRBV20-1 and TRBJ2-3; 10 nucleotides line up with TRBD2. With V trimmed by 5 bases and J by 2 bases, 10 bases remained unmatched. The CDR3 covers 16 residues. Germline CDR1 and CDR2: DFQATT and SNEGSKA (reference sequence). The CDR3 loop is CSAGPGLAEVTDTQYF. The CDR3 region has the DNA TGCAGTGCTGGACCCGGACTAGCGGAGGTCACAGATACGCAGTATTTT.

This chain links TRBV7-9 with TRBJ2-7; no clear D gene. Trimming took off 2 bases at V and 3 bases at J, with 11 bases between the two ends. Germline CDR1 SEHNR, CDR2 FQNEAQ (reference sequence). The CDR3 contains 14 residues. For the CDR3, the DNA is TGTGCCAGCAGCTTAAGAGATAAATTCTACGAGCAGTACTTC. Amino acid sequence: CASSLRDKFYEQYF.

This clonotype was seen repeatedly, ten times or more. The gene calls are TRBV4-2 and TRBJ1-5; 9 bases line up with TRBD1. Trimming removed 3 bases from V and 1 base from J; junction bases left unmatched: 4. This CDR3 has 16 amino acids. Germline V lookup: CDR1 LGHNA, CDR2 YNFKEQ. CDR3 nucleotides: TGTGCCAGCAGCCAGGAACAGGGGGCGAGCAATCAGCCCCAGCATTTT. It specifies CASSQEQGASNQPQHF.

This clonotype was seen a handful of times. The V call is TRBV20-1, the J call TRBJ1-2, with 7 nucleotides matching TRBD1. Germline CDR1 is DFQATT and CDR2 is SNEGSKA (reference sequence). CDR3 length: 16 residues. Trimming removed 1 base from V and 6 bases from J; junction bases left unmatched: 14. The CDR3 region is CSARGHRGGYKDGYTF. CDR3 sequence (DNA): TGCAGTGCTAGAGGGCACAGGGGTGGCTATAAGGATGGCTACACCTTC.

This clonotype was recorded at least ten times. The genes are TRBV20-1 and TRBJ1-2, with D unclear. Germline CDR1 is DFQATT and CDR2 is SNEGSKA (reference sequence). The V gene lost 3 bases and the J gene lost 9 bases, with 8 bases spanning the gap. The CDR3 consists of 10 residues. The CDR3 DNA reads TGCAGTGCTAGTGGGTTTAGCTACACCTTC. Translated: CSASGFSYTF.

This clonotype occurred many times. This sequence joins TRBV24-1 and TRBJ2-6, with 9 positions matching TRBD1. J lost 3 bases, V lost 2 bases, and 7 bases had no gene match. The CDR3 extends over 18 amino acids. CDR1 and CDR2 from the germline V gene are KGHDR and SFDVKD. The CDR3 spells CATSDYPGQGIGANVLTF. The CDR3 DNA follows: TGTGCCACCAGTGATTACCCGGGACAGGGAATTGGGGCCAACGTCCTGACTTTC.

This clonotype showed up many times. The gene calls are TRBV6-1 and TRBJ1-2; TRBD1 agrees at 7 bases. J gave up 5 bases and V 5 bases, and 8 bases lay outside the gene matches. The germline CDR1 and CDR2 sequences are MNHNS and SASEGT. CDR3 length equals 14 residues. CDR3 residues: CASSLRGGLYGYTF. The CDR3 nucleotides read TGTGCCAGCAGTCTCAGGGGGGGGTTGTATGGCTACACCTTC.

This clonotype was found many times. The chain employs TRBV6-1 and TRBJ2-5, with TRBD1 matching over 7 bases. The ends lost 7 bases at V and 4 bases at J; junction bases unmatched: 6. This CDR3 has 13 residues. The germline CDR1 and CDR2 sequences are MNHNS and SASEGT. Written as DNA, the CDR3 is TGTGCCAGCACGGGGTACAGGGGAGAGACCCAGTACTTC. The encoded protein is CASTGYRGETQYF.

This clonotype has a count of ten or more. The genes are TRBV6-2 or TRBV6-3 and TRBJ2-7, with 7 bases that match TRBD1. CDR3 length equals 16 residues. Germline V gene lookup returns CDR1 MNHEY and CDR2 SVGEGT. Trimming cost V 0 bases and J 0 bases; bases outside gene matches: 5. CDR3 DNA sequence: TGTGCCAGCAGTTACTCGAATGCAGGGGGCTCCTACGAGCAGTACTTC. Translation gives CASSYSNAGGSYEQYF.

The table lists this clonotype with a few counts. The chain combines TRBV20-1 with TRBJ2-2; perhaps TRBD1 as D (6 bases). Germline CDR1 and CDR2: DFQATT and SNEGSKA (reference sequence). V lost 3 bases and J 5 bases, leaving 13 bases between the germline ends. The CDR3 covers 14 residues. CDR3 sequence: CSARWGRRTGELFF. The CDR3 DNA reads TGCAGTGCTAGGTGGGGGCGCCGGACCGGGGAGCTGTTTTTT.

The chain recombines TRBV5-1 with TRBJ2-2; D is unclear. The germline V and J ends were trimmed by 1 base and 5 bases, with 12 bases remaining between them. Germline V CDR1 and CDR2: SGHRS, YFSETQ. This CDR3 comprises 15 residues. The DNA of the CDR3 is TGCGCCAGCAGCTTGTTTCCGGAGAATACCGGGGAGCTGTTTTTT. Translated: CASSLFPENTGELFF. The full variable domain, completed using reference TRBV5-1 and TRBJ2-2, is KAGVTQTPRYLIKTRGQQVTLSCSPISGHRSVSWYQQTPGQGLQFLFEYFSETQRNKGNFPGRFSGRQFSNSRSEMNVSTLELGDSALYLCASSLFPENTGELFFGEGSRLTVL.

This clonotype was counted many times. The chain employs TRBV15 and TRBJ2-2, with a possible D match to TRBD2 (6 bases). The CDR3 has 15 residues. Germline loops: CDR1 LNHNV, CDR2 YYDKDF (reference sequence). V lost 3 bases and J 5 bases, leaving 13 bases between the germline ends. The CDR3 DNA sequence: TGTGCCACCAGCAGCATAGAACTAGCAACCGGGGAGCTGTTTTTT. This sequence encodes CATSSIELATGELFF.

The chain carries TRBV24-1 and TRBJ1-2; possible D gene TRBD1, 5 bases. The CDR3 is 14 amino acids. Germline loops: CDR1 KGHDR, CDR2 SFDVKD. The V end was cut by 1 base, the J end by 5 bases, with 10 bases between. The CDR3 DNA is TGTGCCACCAGTGATTTCGGAGGGGATTATGGCTACACCTTC. It specifies CATSDFGGDYGYTF.

This clonotype was seen a handful of times. The V call is TRBV12-3 or TRBV12-4, the J call TRBJ1-1; D not resolved. V was cut by 6 bases and J by 3 bases, with 8 bases left in between. The CDR3 is made up of 12 amino acids. Here the CDR3 DNA reads TGTGCCAGCAGCCGATCTTACACTGAAGCTTTCTTT. Translating it yields CASSRSYTEAFF.

This clonotype was observed at least ten times. V gene TRBV4-3 combines with J gene TRBJ2-3; possible D gene TRBD1, 6 bases. The CDR3 covers 16 residues. The V and J ends lost 3 bases and 0 bases respectively, with 13 bases between them. In germline, CDR1 is LGHNA, CDR2 YSLEER. The CDR3 sequence: CASSQRRQASTDTQYF. In DNA, the CDR3 is TGCGCCAGCAGCCAGAGAAGACAGGCTAGCACAGATACGCAGTATTTT.

In this sample, this clonotype turned up many times. This sequence joins TRBV5-1 and TRBJ2-4; 7 bases are a match to TRBD1. Germline V gives CDR1 SGHRS, CDR2 YFSETQ. Trimming at V came to 2 bases and at J to 0 bases, leaving 5 bases not matched to a gene. The length of the CDR3 is 16 residues. The CDR3 DNA is TGCGCCAGCAGCTTCGGGACAGCTTTAGCCAAAAACATTCAGTACTTC. This gives the protein CASSFGTALAKNIQYF.

The rearrangement links TRBV5-1 to TRBJ1-2; D might be TRBD1 (5 bases). Germline CDR1 is SGHRS and CDR2 is YFSETQ. The CDR3 runs to 14 residues. The V end was cut by 0 bases, the J end by 8 bases, with 14 bases between. CDR3 bases: TGCGCCAGCAGCTTGGGGACGGCCTGGGGCGGCTACACCTTC. Translating gives CASSLGTAWGGYTF.

This clonotype has ten or more counts. The J gene is TRBJ1-6, the V gene TRBV27, with 7 bases identical to TRBD1. The ends lost 6 bases at V and 9 bases at J; junction bases unmatched: 14. The CDR3 totals 16 residues. Germline V gene lookup returns CDR1 MNHEY and CDR2 SMNVEV (reference sequence). CDR3 sequence: CASSRLIGTAFSPLHF. The DNA of the CDR3 is TGTGCCAGCAGCCGACTTATAGGGACAGCTTTTTCACCCCTCCACTTT.

This clonotype was counted at least ten times. The V gene is TRBV10-1, the J gene TRBJ1-1, with D possibly matching TRBD1 (6 bases). This CDR3 region has 14 residues. V lost 1 base, J lost 2 bases, and 8 bases lay in between. Germline CDR1 is WNHNN and CDR2 is SYGVQD (reference sequence). In DNA form, the CDR3 reads TGCGCCAGCAGTGAGTACAGGGTAAACACTGAAGCTTTCTTT. This gives the protein CASSEYRVNTEAFF.

In this sample, this clonotype turned up many times. V is TRBV6-2 or TRBV6-3 and J is TRBJ2-1; 8 positions agree with TRBD1. Germline trimming cut 4 bases from V and 8 bases from J; bases unmatched to any gene: 13. Looked up from germline, CDR1 is MNHEY and CDR2 is SVGEGT. The CDR3 runs 16 residues. The CDR3 spells CASSFPPRTGIDEQFF. The CDR3 bases are TGTGCCAGCAGTTTTCCGCCGAGGACAGGGATCGATGAGCAGTTCTTC.